This T cell receptor (beta chain) was recovered during a study of OX40 agonist ivuxolimab in advanced cancers. For the study at large: An agonistic anti-OX40 (CD134) antibody, ivuxolimab, was used to treat the patients.

Produced via immunoSEQ multiplex PCR; TCRdb's table is partial and in-frame only. The data hold some 97,000 clones, with less than 95% observed a single time. The J segment lost 2 bases and the V segment lost 3 bases, leaving 5 bases of the junction unmatched. Germline values: CDR1 SGDLS, CDR2 YYNGEE. The CDR3 covers 16 residues. Patients had blood sampled at baseline and again on cycle 4 day 1 and cycle 7 day 1. A few counts support this clone. What it recognizes is unknown. Study conclusions and caveats: At doses 0.1 to 3.0 mg/kg, CD4+ and CD8+ clones expanded.

V and J are TRBV9 and TRBJ2-1; 10 bases are a match to TRBD2. This clonotype was obtained from an adult with an advanced solid tumor such as melanoma, head and neck, liver or kidney cancer. Material: CD4+ or CD8+ T cells sorted from blood, obtained in a trial of the OX40 agonist ivuxolimab. The CDR3 coding sequence is TGTGCCAGCAGCGAGGAGCGGGAGGGGACCTACAATGAGCAGTTCTTC. As protein: CASSEEREGTYNEQFF.